Below, 22 T cell receptor beta chains from the same sample are listed, as sequenced in a study of blood T cell repertoires in COVID-19. This table comes from immunoSEQ multiplex PCR, and its TCRdb copy is limited to in-frame clones, with some not included. The data hold roughly 200,000 clones, with approximately 89% observed a single time. The sequenced sample was PBMCs or T cells enriched from blood (not recorded which). Receptors originate from a woman between 40 and 50 years old with acute COVID-19.

The V gene is TRBV6-5, the J gene TRBJ1-5; TRBD1 matches at 9 bases. This CDR3 has 13 residues. Per the germline V gene, CDR1 is MNHEY and CDR2 is SVGAGI. V trimming: 10 bases; J trimming: 4 bases; junction bases outside the gene matches: 5. The CDR3 reads CATGGQGNQPQHF. In DNA form, the CDR3 reads TGTGCCACCGGCGGACAGGGGAATCAGCCCCAGCATTTT.

The gene calls are TRBV29-1 and TRBJ1-2; TRBD1 aligns across 11 bases. The CDR3 length is 12 residues. V gave up 6 bases and J gave up 8 bases; unmatched junction bases: 5. CDR1 and CDR2 (germline): SQVTM, ANQGSEA. CDR3 sequence: CSVWTGGRGYTF. DNA of the CDR3: TGCAGCGTGTGGACAGGGGGCCGCGGCTACACCTTC.

The V and J genes are TRBV12-5 and TRBJ2-3, with a possible D match to TRBD2 (6 bases). V lost 6 bases to trimming and J lost 0 bases, with 16 bases between them. Germline CDR1 LGHNT, CDR2 FRNRAP. The CDR3 has 16 amino acids. CDR3 nucleotides: TGTGCTAGTGGGCGTGGTAGCGGAGGGAGCACAGATACGCAGTATTTT. The encoded protein is CASGRGSGGSTDTQYF.

The J gene is TRBJ2-5, the V gene TRBV11-2, with unresolved D. V lost 1 base to trimming and J lost 5 bases, with 14 bases between them. The CDR3 extends over 15 amino acids. CDR1 is SGHAT, CDR2 FQNNGV, per germline. CDR3 DNA: TGTGCCAGCAGCTTAGGGCTCTCACCCCTGGAGACCCAGTACTTC. Translating gives CASSLGLSPLETQYF.

This clone was counted only a few times. J is TRBJ2-7 and V is TRBV19; 9 bases line up with TRBD1. The V and J ends lost 7 bases and 5 bases, in that order; junction bases with no gene match: 9. CDR1 is LNHDA and CDR2 is SQIVND in the germline V gene (reference sequence). This CDR3 has 14 amino acids. CDR3 sequence reads: CASTARTGDHEQYF. CDR3 coding DNA: TGTGCCAGTACCGCCCGGACAGGGGACCACGAGCAGTACTTC.

CDR3 DNA: TGTGCCATTCAACCCTGGACAGGAGATAATTCACCCCTCCACTTT. Translation: CAIQPWTGDNSPLHF. The chain joins TRBV28 to TRBJ1-6; 7 nucleotides align to TRBD1. Per the germline V gene, CDR1 is MDHEN and CDR2 is SYDVKM. J was trimmed by 5 bases and V by 10 bases; bases with no gene match: 11. The CDR3 totals 15 residues.

This clone was recorded once. This chain links TRBV2 with TRBJ1-2; D is perhaps TRBD1 (6 bases). Germline CDR1 is SNHLY and CDR2 is FYNNEI. The CDR3 loop spans 15 amino acids. V shed 0 bases and J shed 8 bases, with 16 bases lying between them. The CDR3 spells CASSEAGAVTGGYTF. The CDR3 DNA follows: TGTGCCAGCAGTGAAGCTGGGGCAGTAACAGGGGGCTACACCTTC.

The V and J genes are TRBV29-1 and TRBJ1-5; 8 bases match TRBD1. V shed 7 bases, J shed 3 bases, and the junction held 5 bases outside the gene matches. Germline CDR1 is SQVTM and CDR2 is ANQGSEA. There are 13 residues in the CDR3. The CDR3 sequence is CSARTGLNQPQHF. The CDR3 region has the DNA TGCAGCGCTCGGACAGGGCTCAATCAGCCCCAGCATTTT.

This clone was found a few times. This chain links TRBV9 with TRBJ1-2, with 9 bases fitting TRBD1. In germline, CDR1 is SGDLS, CDR2 YYNGEE. The CDR3 is made up of 13 amino acids. V shed 6 bases and J 4 bases; nucleotides not matched to a gene: 4. CDR3 bases: TGTGCCAGCACACAGGGGGCGTCCTATGGCTACACCTTC. It translates to CASTQGASYGYTF.

This chain links TRBV7-2 with TRBJ1-5; D is undetermined. The V gene's germline CDR1 is SGHTA and CDR2 FQGNSA. V was clipped by 2 bases and J by 3 bases, with 8 bases between them. The CDR3 sequence is 14 residues long. The CDR3 DNA follows: TGTGCCAGCAGCTTATGGAGGGCCAATCAGCCCCAGCATTTT. It encodes CASSLWRANQPQHF.

A remark on this clone: Germline and junction disagree at one end, which may indicate a read error. The sample carries other DNA sequences with the same CDR3. The chain joins TRBV4-1 to TRBJ1-5; 9 bases map to TRBD1. Looked up from germline, CDR1 is MGHRA and CDR2 is YSYEKL. The length of the CDR3 is 14 residues. CDR3 sequence: CASSQGTGGQPQHF. The CDR3 coding sequence is TGCGCTAGCAGCCAAGGCACAGGGGGCCAGCCCCAGCATTTT.

J is TRBJ1-5 and V is TRBV12-3 or TRBV12-4; D not resolved. The CDR3 sequence is 13 residues long. V was pared by 5 bases and J by 0 bases, with 5 bases between. CDR3: CASSPYSNQPQHF. The CDR3 nucleotides are TGTGCCAGCAGTCCTTATAGCAATCAGCCCCAGCATTTT.

This clone was detected once. This chain uses TRBV6-5 with TRBJ2-7; 10 bases line up with TRBD2. The V gene end was trimmed by 5 bases and the J gene end by 1 base; junction bases not matched to a gene: 2. The CDR3 loop spans 14 amino acids. The germline gives CDR1 MNHEY, CDR2 SVGAGI. The CDR3 here is CASSLAGVSYEQYF. The CDR3 region has the DNA TGTGCCAGCAGTCTAGCGGGAGTGTCCTACGAGCAGTACTTC.

The V call is TRBV7-2, the J call TRBJ1-2; D is uncertain. This CDR3 spans 14 amino acids. Trimming pared 2 bases from V and 6 bases from J, leaving 13 bases between. Per the germline V gene, CDR1 is SGHTA and CDR2 is FQGNSA. The CDR3 sequence: CASSLLTDSNGYTF. The CDR3 nucleotides are TGTGCCAGCAGCTTACTAACGGACTCTAATGGCTACACCTTC. The complete variable domain, with remaining parts taken from reference TRBV7-2 and TRBJ1-2, reads GAGVSQSPSNKVTEKGKDVELRCDPISGHTALYWYRQSLGQGLEFLIYFQGNSAPDKSGLPSDRFSAERTGGSVSTLTIQRTQQEDSAVYLCASSLLTDSNGYTFGSGTRLTVV.

The V call is TRBV19, the J call TRBJ2-2, with 10 bases aligning to TRBD1. Germline V gene data show CDR1 as LNHDA and CDR2 as SQIVND (reference sequence). The CDR3 spans 16 residues. V lost 5 bases and J lost 3; bases outside the gene matches: 6. The CDR3 nucleotides are TGTGCCAGTAGTCCCCCGGACAGGGGGTACACCGGGGAGCTGTTTTTT. Translated, it gives CASSPPDRGYTGELFF. Full variable domain (rest looked up from reference TRBV19 and TRBJ2-2): DGGITQSPKYLFRKEGQNVTLSCEQNLNHDAMYWYRQDPGQGLRLIYYSQIVNDFQKGDIAEGYSVSREKKESFPLTVTSAQKNPTAFYLCASSPPDRGYTGELFFGEGSRLTVL.

The chain joins TRBV2 to TRBJ2-7, with D possibly TRBD1 on 5 matching bases. The CDR3 consists of 16 residues. Trimming cost V 2 bases and J 6 bases, with 20 bases left between them. The germline V gene encodes CDR1 SNHLY and CDR2 FYNNEI. CDR3 sequence (DNA): TGTGCCAGCAGTGAAAAAGTTCAGGGTTTTAGCAGCGAGCAGTACTTC. Translating it yields CASSEKVQGFSSEQYF.

This chain joins TRBV4-2 and TRBJ1-2; 7 positions agree with TRBD1. V shed 0 bases, J shed 1 base, and the junction held 5 bases outside the gene matches. From germline, CDR1 is LGHNA and CDR2 YNFKEQ. There are 16 residues in the CDR3. The chain's CDR3 is CASSQEGDRDNYGYTF. CDR3 DNA sequence: TGTGCCAGCAGCCAAGAGGGGGACAGAGATAACTATGGCTACACCTTC.

The V call is TRBV3-1 (or the pseudogene TRBV3-2), the J call TRBJ2-5; the match to TRBD2 covers 9 bases. The V and J ends lost 1 base and 3 bases, in that order; junction bases with no gene match: 9. This CDR3 spans 17 amino acids. Germline-derived CDR1 and CDR2 are LGHDT and YNNKEL (reference sequence). The CDR3 here is CASSQGPSGATKETQYF. CDR3 DNA sequence: TGTGCCAGCAGCCAAGGGCCTAGCGGGGCAACTAAAGAGACCCAGTACTTC.

This clone has only one observation. The CDR3 sequence: CASSLLMQPEDGRAHEQYF. Here the CDR3 DNA reads TGTGCCAGCAGCCTTTTGATGCAACCCGAAGATGGCAGGGCCCACGAGCAGTACTTC. The chain combines TRBV28 with TRBJ2-7, with a weak D call TRBD1 (5 bases). V was cut by 6 bases and J by 5 bases, with 32 bases left in between. Germline V gene data show CDR1 as MDHEN and CDR2 as SYDVKM. The CDR3 has 19 amino acids.

The J gene is TRBJ1-1, the V gene TRBV5-4, with D perhaps TRBD1 (6 bases). V was clipped by 2 bases and J by 5 bases, with 13 bases between them. CDR1 SGHNT and CDR2 YYREEE come from the germline V gene (reference sequence). The length of the CDR3 is 14 residues. CDR3 amino acids: CASSFTGRGTEAFF. DNA for the CDR3: TGTGCCAGCAGCTTTACAGGGAGGGGGACTGAAGCTTTCTTT.

The chain has TRBV24-1 and TRBJ2-3; TRBD2 aligns across 13 bases. V was pared by 3 bases and J by 2 bases, with 4 bases of the junction left unmatched. The CDR3 runs 17 residues. CDR1 KGHDR and CDR2 SFDVKD come from the germline V gene. The CDR3 DNA sequence: TGTGCCACCAGTGATCGGACTAGCGGGGGAATCACAGATACGCAGTATTTT. Residues: CATSDRTSGGITDTQYF.

The CDR3 sequence is CASSPHPPQGVTDTQYF. The CDR3 region has the DNA TGTGCCAGCAGCCCCCACCCCCCACAGGGGGTCACAGATACGCAGTATTTT. The J gene is TRBJ2-3, the V gene TRBV7-3; 8 bases fit TRBD1. Germline V gives CDR1 SGHTA, CDR2 FQGTGA. The CDR3 sequence is 17 residues long. After removal of 5 bases from V and 2 bases from J, the junction contained 12 bases not matched to a gene. The whole variable domain, filled in from reference TRBV7-3 and TRBJ2-3, reads GAGVSQTPSNKVTEKGKYVELRCDPISGHTALYWYRQSLGQGPEFLIYFQGTGAADDSGLPNDRFFAVRPEGSVSTLKIQRTERGDSAVYLCASSPHPPQGVTDTQYFGPGTRLTVL.